These 2 T cell receptor beta chains share one sample of origin, sequenced in a study listed by TCRdb under 2016. To prepare the library, RT-PCR was applied. TCRdb lists the instrument as Illumina MiSeq. The public reads were run again by TCRdb, first through fastp at Q25 and then through MiXCR, and only productive beta chains were kept. A single entry per CDR3 protein holds the most common genes and DNA from its merged rows. Present in this sample are about 680,000 distinct CDR3 sequences, approximately 15% of which were seen just once. The top ten clonotypes cover roughly 3.9% of the sample. Specimen: memory CD4+ T cells from blood. The receptor set was obtained from a female donor in good health, serving as a healthy control.

The sample holds many counts of this clonotype. V usage is TRBV6-1 and J usage is TRBJ2-3; 9 positions match TRBD2. This CDR3 has 15 amino acids. The V segment lost 6 bases and the J segment 5 bases; nucleotides outside the gene matches: 9. CDR1 and CDR2 from the germline V gene are MNHNS and SASEGT. CDR3 region: CASSPGLAGKDTQYF. In nucleotides, the CDR3 is TGTGCCAGCAGCCCGGGTCTAGCGGGAAAAGATACGCAGTATTTT.

This clonotype has ten or more counts. The chain joins TRBV6-5 to TRBJ1-2, with 8 bases aligning to TRBD1. J lost 0 bases, V lost 5 bases, and 14 bases had no gene match. The CDR3 sequence is 18 residues long. Germline CDR1 and CDR2: MNHEY and SVGAGI. CDR3: CASSPSTLDRASNYGYTF. The DNA for the CDR3 is TGTGCCAGCAGTCCATCGACCCTGGACAGGGCCTCTAACTATGGCTACACCTTC.